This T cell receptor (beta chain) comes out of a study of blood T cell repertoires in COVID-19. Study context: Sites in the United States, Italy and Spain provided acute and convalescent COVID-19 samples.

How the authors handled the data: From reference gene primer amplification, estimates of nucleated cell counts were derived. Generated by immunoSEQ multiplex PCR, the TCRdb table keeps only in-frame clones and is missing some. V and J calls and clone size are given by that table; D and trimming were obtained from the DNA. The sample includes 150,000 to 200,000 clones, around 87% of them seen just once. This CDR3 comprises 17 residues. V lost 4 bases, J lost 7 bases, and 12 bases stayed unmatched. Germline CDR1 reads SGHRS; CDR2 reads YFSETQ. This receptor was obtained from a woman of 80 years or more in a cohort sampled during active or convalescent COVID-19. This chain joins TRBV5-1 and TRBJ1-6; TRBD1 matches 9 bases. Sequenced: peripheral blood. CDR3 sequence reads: CASSPGTGNRVNSPLHF. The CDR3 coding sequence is TGCGCCAGCAGCCCTGGGACAGGGAATCGAGTGAATTCACCCCTCCACTTT.